The TCR beta chain described here comes from a study of identifying expanded T cells in peripheral blood. Broader study findings: Clone count variance between approximately 2-week samples rose with total template count. Differentially abundant clones: 0.95 to 1.5 between replicates, 15 to 17 at about 13 days, roughly 18 at four.

The repertoire was sequenced with immunoSEQ multiplex PCR; TCRdb's copy has only in-frame clones and lacks some. The sample includes approximately 110,000 clones, approximately 90% seen only once; the top ten take 16%. The length of the CDR3 is 13 residues. Trimming pared 6 bases from V and 0 bases from J, leaving 8 bases between. Per germline, CDR1 MNHEY and CDR2 SMNVEV (reference sequence). Points on this clone: Its cognate antigen is unknown.

No infections or other immune events were documented during collection. The V and J genes are TRBV27 and TRBJ1-1; D not resolved. The receptor comes from a person between 18 and 75 years old in good health. Sample: blood. The CDR3 sequence: CASRDLVNTEAFF. As DNA, the CDR3 is TGTGCCAGCAGGGATCTAGTGAACACTGAAGCTTTCTTT.